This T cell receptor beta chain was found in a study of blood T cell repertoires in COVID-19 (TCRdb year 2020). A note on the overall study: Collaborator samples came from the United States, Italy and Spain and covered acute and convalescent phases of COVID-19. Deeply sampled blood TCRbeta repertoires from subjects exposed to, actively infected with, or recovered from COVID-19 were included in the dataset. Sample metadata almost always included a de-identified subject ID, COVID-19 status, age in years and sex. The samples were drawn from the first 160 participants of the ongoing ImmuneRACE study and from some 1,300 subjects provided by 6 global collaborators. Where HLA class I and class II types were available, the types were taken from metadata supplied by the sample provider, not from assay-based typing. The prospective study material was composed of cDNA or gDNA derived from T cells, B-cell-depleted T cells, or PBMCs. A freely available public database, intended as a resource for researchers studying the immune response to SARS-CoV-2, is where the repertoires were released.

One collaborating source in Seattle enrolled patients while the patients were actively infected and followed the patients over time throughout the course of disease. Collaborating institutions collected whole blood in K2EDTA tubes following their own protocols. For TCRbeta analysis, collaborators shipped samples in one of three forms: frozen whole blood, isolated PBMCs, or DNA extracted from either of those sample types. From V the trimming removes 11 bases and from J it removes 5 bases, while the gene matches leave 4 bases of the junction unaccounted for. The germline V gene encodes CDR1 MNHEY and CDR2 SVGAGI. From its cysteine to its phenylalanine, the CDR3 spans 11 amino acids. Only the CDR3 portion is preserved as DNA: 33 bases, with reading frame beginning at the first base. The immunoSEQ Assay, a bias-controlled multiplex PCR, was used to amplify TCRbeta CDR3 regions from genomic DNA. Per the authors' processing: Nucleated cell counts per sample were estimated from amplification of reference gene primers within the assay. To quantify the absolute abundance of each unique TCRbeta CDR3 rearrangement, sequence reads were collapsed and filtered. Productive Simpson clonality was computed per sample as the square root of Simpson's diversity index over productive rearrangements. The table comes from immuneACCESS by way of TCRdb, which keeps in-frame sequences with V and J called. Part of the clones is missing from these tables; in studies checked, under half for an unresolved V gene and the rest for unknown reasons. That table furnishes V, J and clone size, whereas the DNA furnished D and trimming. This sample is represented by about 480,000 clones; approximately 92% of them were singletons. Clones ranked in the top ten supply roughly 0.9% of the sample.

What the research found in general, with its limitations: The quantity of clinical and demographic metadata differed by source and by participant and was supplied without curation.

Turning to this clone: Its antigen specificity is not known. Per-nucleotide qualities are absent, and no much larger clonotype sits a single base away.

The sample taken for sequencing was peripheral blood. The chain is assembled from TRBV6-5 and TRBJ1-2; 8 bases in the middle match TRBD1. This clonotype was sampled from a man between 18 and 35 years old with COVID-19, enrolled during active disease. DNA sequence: TGTGCCGGACAGGGAGGATATGGCTACACCTTC. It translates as CAGQGGYGYTF.